The TCR beta chain described here comes from a study of CD8+ T cells in alopecia areata. Study-wide results and limits: Across lesional scalp, and particularly alopecia totalis/universalis, clonality surpassed that of normal scalp.

This clone was counted a few times. Its specificity is not known. The CDR3 sequence is 14 residues long. Trimming removed 5 bases from V and 7 bases from J; junction bases left unmatched: 7. Germline values: CDR1 MNHNY, CDR2 SVGAGI (reference sequence). From alopecia areata patients, lesional scalp punch biopsies and peripheral blood were collected. Researchers picked out CD4+ and CD8+ T cells from PBMCs by sorting. Sequencing used cDNA as its template, made by extracting RNA and reverse transcribing it. Using immunoSEQ multiplex PCR, the repertoire was profiled, and TCRdb retains in-frame clones only, with some absent. The sample lists roughly 200,000 clones; 63% were seen once.

The rearrangement uses TRBV6-6 and TRBJ1-5, with 8 bases aligning to TRBD1. This TCR was sampled from a human donor with alopecia areata. Here the sequenced sample was CD4+ T cells sorted from blood, taken at week 0. CDR3 amino acids: CASSARDRWQPQHF. The CDR3 coding sequence is TGTGCCAGCAGTGCCCGGGACAGGTGGCAGCCCCAGCATTTT.